These T cell receptor beta chains were read from a single sample in a study of brain T cells in children with intractable seizures. Generated by immunoSEQ multiplex PCR, the TCRdb table keeps only in-frame clones and is missing some. This table has under 400,000 clones, over 90% appearing once. Specimen: peripheral blood, collected approximately 5 months after surgery. The receptors derive from a boy under two years old with tuberous sclerosis and intractable seizures. Both conserved end residues are part of each CDR3. Some rows mark clone size as missing; the rest say once, few, many or name a class of expanded clone.

NA	TRBJ2-2	TRBV18	CASSPSGRANGELFF
NA	TRBJ1-2	TRBV12-3/TRBV12-4	CASSLDNYGYTF
NA	TRBJ1-6	TRBV25-1	CASSETGYSGNSPLHF
NA	TRBJ2-7	TRBV11-2	CASSLIRTSGSEQYF
NA	TRBJ1-2	TRBV5-5	CASSQYQTNYGYTF
NA	TRBJ2-1	TRBV2	CTPVRLAGGSTQCKNNEQFF
NA	TRBJ2-7	TRBV2	CASSESGRPQAYEQYF
NA	TRBJ1-1	TRBV9	CASSGRENTEAFF
NA	TRBJ2-7	TRBV3-1/TRBV3-2	CASSQDGQEQYF
once	TRBJ1-2	TRBV30	CAWSFHRISNYGYTF
NA	TRBJ1-2	TRBV5-4	CASSFRGAYGYTF
NA	TRBJ2-5	TRBV5-4	CASSLAGREEETQYF